This is a list of T cell receptor beta chains from one sample in a study of blood T cell repertoires in COVID-19. Repertoires were generated with immunoSEQ multiplex PCR, while TCRdb's copy carries only in-frame clones and drops some. The table has a few hundred thousand clones, 85% seen once. The sequenced sample consisted of PBMCs or T cells enriched from blood (not recorded which). All receptors come from a man aged 35 to 55 who had recovered from COVID-19. CDR3s include the opening cysteine and the closing phenylalanine or tryptophan. Each record gives: clone size, D gene, J gene, V gene, CDR3 protein, CDR3 DNA. The D gene is left open where the match is weak. Clone size is given for some rows only: seen once, a few or many times, or a class if the clone is expanded.

NA | NA | TRBJ1-1 | TRBV6-5 | CASSYSIRLDTEAFF | TGTGCCAGCAGTTACTCGATCAGGTTGGACACTGAAGCTTTCTTT
NA | NA | TRBJ2-7 | TRBV11-3 | CASSSRDYIPYEQYF | TGTGCCAGCAGCTCGCGAGACTATATACCCTACGAGCAGTACTTC
NA | NA | TRBJ1-1 | TRBV27 | CASSLYWLNTEAFF | TGTGCCAGCAGTTTATACTGGTTAAACACTGAAGCTTTCTTT
once | TRBD1 | TRBJ2-5 | TRBV15 | CATSRDHRQGQETQYF | TGTGCCACCAGCAGAGATCATAGACAGGGGCAAGAGACCCAGTACTTC
NA | TRBD2 | TRBJ2-7 | TRBV7-9 | CASSSETSVPSYEQYF | TGTGCCAGCAGCTCAGAAACTAGCGTCCCGTCCTACGAGCAGTACTTC
NA | TRBD2 | TRBJ2-3 | TRBV11-3 | CASSSGTSGRSTDTQYF | TGTGCCAGCAGCTCCGGGACTAGCGGGAGAAGCACAGATACGCAGTATTTT
NA | NA | TRBJ1-5 | TRBV28 | CASSGTPASQPQHF | TGTGCCAGCAGTGGGACACCCGCAAGTCAGCCCCAGCATTTT
NA | TRBD2 | TRBJ2-7 | TRBV4-3 | CASSHWGGPIPYEQYF | TGCGCCAGCAGCCACTGGGGGGGACCAATACCCTACGAGCAGTACTTC
NA | TRBD1 | TRBJ2-5 | TRBV12-5 | CASGSPGTGAIGTQYF | TGTGCTAGTGGTTCGCCCGGGACAGGGGCTATCGGGACCCAGTACTTC
once | NA | TRBJ2-7 | TRBV15 | CATSREQHYEQYF | TGTGCCACCAGCAGAGAACAGCACTACGAGCAGTACTTC
NA | TRBD1 | TRBJ1-2 | TRBV6-5 | CASSYTGTDVSGYTF | TGTGCCAGCAGTTATACCGGGACAGACGTGAGTGGCTACACCTTC
NA | TRBD2 | TRBJ2-3 | TRBV6-2/TRBV6-3 | CASSATSGSVSTDTQYF | TGTGCCAGCAGTGCGACTAGCGGGAGTGTTAGCACAGATACGCAGTATTTT
NA | NA | TRBJ1-3 | TRBV6-5 | CASSLGGGPGNTIYF | TGTGCCAGCAGCCTAGGGGGGGGCCCCGGAAACACCATATATTTT
NA | NA | TRBJ1-4 | TRBV9 | CASSVRSTNEKLFF | TGTGCCAGCAGCGTGAGGTCAACTAATGAAAAACTGTTTTTT
NA | NA | TRBJ2-1 | TRBV27 | CASSSLLVATYPTNEQFF | TGTGCCAGCAGTTCTCTGTTAGTTGCGACTTATCCTACTAATGAGCAGTTCTTC
NA | NA | TRBJ1-5 | TRBV28 | CASSLGGGYQPQHF | TGTGCCAGCAGTTTGGGGGGGGGCTATCAGCCCCAGCATTTT
NA | TRBD1 | TRBJ1-2 | TRBV11-2 | CASSWGQGAGGYTF | TGTGCCAGCAGCTGGGGACAGGGGGCGGGAGGCTACACCTTC
NA | TRBD1 | TRBJ2-1 | TRBV18 | CASSPGQDTYNEQFF | TGTGCCAGCTCACCAGGACAGGACACCTACAATGAGCAGTTCTTC
NA | NA | TRBJ1-4 | TRBV6-5 | CASSYSQGLNEKLFF | TGTGCCAGCAGTTACTCGCAGGGTCTTAATGAAAAACTGTTTTTT
NA | NA | TRBJ1-1 | TRBV30 | CAWSVKQVPEAFF | TGTGCCTGGAGTGTAAAGCAGGTCCCCGAAGCTTTCTTT
NA | TRBD2 | TRBJ2-3 | TRBV9 | CASSASGADTQYF | TGTGCCAGCAGCGCTAGCGGAGCAGATACGCAGTATTTT
NA | TRBD1 | TRBJ2-1 | TRBV5-4 | CASSRDRGRNEQFF | TGTGCCAGCAGCAGGGACAGGGGGCGTAATGAGCAGTTCTTC
NA | NA | TRBJ2-7 | TRBV2 | CASRPTLTGDYEQYF | TGTGCCAGCAGACCTACCCTCACCGGGGACTACGAGCAGTACTTC
NA | TRBD1 | TRBJ2-3 | TRBV19 | CASSSDRDRDGDTQYF | TGTGCCAGTAGTTCCGACAGGGACAGGGATGGAGATACGCAGTATTTT
NA | NA | TRBJ2-7 | TRBV24-1 | CATSDVFSYEQYF | TGTGCCACCAGTGATGTTTTCAGCTACGAGCAGTACTTC
few | NA | TRBJ2-7 | TRBV7-8 | CASSLSGTLTYEQYF | TGTGCCAGCAGCTTATCGGGGACATTAACCTACGAGCAGTACTTC
NA | TRBD1 | TRBJ1-4 | TRBV25-1 | CASKRQGAGEKLFF | TGTGCCAGCAAAAGACAGGGGGCAGGTGAAAAACTGTTTTTT
NA | NA | TRBJ2-1 | TRBV27 | CASSLRGRSIANEQFF | TGTGCCAGCAGTTTAAGGGGTCGGTCAATAGCAAATGAGCAGTTCTTC
NA | TRBD2 | TRBJ2-3 | TRBV11-2 | CASSLMASGSTDTQYF | TGTGCCAGCAGCTTAATGGCTAGCGGCAGCACAGATACGCAGTATTTT
NA | NA | TRBJ1-2 | TRBV4-1 | CASRDRTQITNYGYTF | TGCGCCAGCAGAGACCGGACACAAATTACTAACTATGGCTACACCTTC
NA | NA | TRBJ1-2 | TRBV28 | CASSLAWGDYGYTF | TGTGCCAGCAGCCTCGCTTGGGGGGACTATGGCTACACCTTC
NA | TRBD2 | TRBJ2-3 | TRBV3-1/TRBV3-2 | CASSQEGLAGGRTDTQYF | TGTGCCAGCAGCCAGGAGGGACTAGCGGGAGGACGCACAGATACGCAGTATTTT
NA | NA | TRBJ2-7 | TRBV27 | CASSPRGGADEQYF | TGTGCCAGCAGTCCCCGAGGGGGAGCGGACGAGCAGTACTTC
few | NA | TRBJ1-2 | TRBV30 | CASHPGVLGYTF | TGTGCCTCACACCCCGGGGTCCTAGGCTACACCTTC
NA | NA | TRBJ2-7 | TRBV20-1 | CSASLAYEQYF | TGCAGTGCTAGTTTGGCTTACGAGCAGTACTTC
NA | NA | TRBJ2-1 | TRBV2 | CASSEGAGFYNEQFF | TGTGCCAGCAGTGAGGGGGCAGGGTTCTACAATGAGCAGTTCTTC
NA | NA | TRBJ2-3 | TRBV7-9 | CASSLKGGPRIGDTQYF | TGTGCCAGCAGCTTGAAGGGCGGGCCCAGGATAGGAGATACGCAGTATTTT
NA | NA | TRBJ2-7 | TRBV3-1/TRBV3-2 | CASSTEGSGAYEQYF | TGTGCCAGCAGCACCGAAGGGAGTGGGGCCTACGAGCAGTACTTC
NA | TRBD2 | TRBJ2-7 | TRBV14 | CASSKLAGAEQYF | TGTGCCAGCAGCAAACTAGCGGGAGCCGAGCAGTACTTC
NA | NA | TRBJ2-3 | TRBV5-6 | CASSPLSGSTDTQYF | TGTGCCAGCAGCCCTCTGAGCGGGAGCACAGATACGCAGTATTTT
NA | NA | TRBJ2-1 | TRBV7-8 | CASSLDRNNEQFF | TGTGCCAGCAGCTTAGACAGGAACAATGAGCAGTTCTTC
NA | TRBD1 | TRBJ2-7 | TRBV7-9 | CASSPPLGQDVYEQYF | TGTGCCAGCAGCCCTCCCTTAGGACAGGATGTCTACGAGCAGTACTTC
once | NA | TRBJ2-1 | TRBV24-1 | CATGARENWNEQFF | TGTGCCACTGGAGCCAGGGAAAATTGGAATGAGCAGTTCTTC
NA | TRBD2 | TRBJ2-2 | TRBV9 | CASSGGTSGTGELFF | TGTGCCAGCAGCGGTGGGACTAGCGGCACCGGGGAGCTGTTTTTT
NA | NA | TRBJ2-1 | TRBV7-2 | CASSLGRVNEQFF | TGTGCCAGCAGCTTAGGGCGGGTTAATGAGCAGTTCTTC
NA | TRBD2 | TRBJ2-2 | TRBV13 | CASSLEASGSPYTGELFF | TGTGCCAGCAGCTTAGAAGCTAGCGGGAGCCCTTACACCGGGGAGCTGTTTTTT
NA | NA | TRBJ1-2 | TRBV30 | CAWSVGGGYTF | TGTGCCTGGAGTGTCGGGGGAGGCTACACCTTC
NA | NA | TRBJ2-2 | TRBV28 | CASESGGITGELFF | TGTGCCAGCGAGTCTGGGGGGATCACCGGGGAGCTGTTTTTT
once | NA | TRBJ1-4 | TRBV7-8 | CASSHTGLAEKLFF | TGTGCCAGCAGTCATACAGGGCTGGCCGAAAAACTGTTTTTT
NA | TRBD2 | TRBJ2-3 | TRBV4-1 | CASSQVGDGGEQYF | TGCGCCAGCAGCCAAGTGGGGGATGGGGGGGAGCAGTATTTT
NA | TRBD2 | TRBJ2-3 | TRBV2 | CASSERAGGFTDTQYF | TGTGCCAGCAGTGAACGGGCGGGAGGGTTCACAGATACGCAGTATTTT